The rows below give T cell receptor beta chains drawn from one sample of a study of early T cells in non-severe SARS-CoV-2 infection. Using its own MiXCR run on the 5' RACE reads, TCRdb lists one record per CDR3 protein. The sample contains about 97,000 distinct CDR3 sequences, 9.5% to 12% of which appear only once. The sequencing here drew on whole blood, taken at baseline. Every receptor here comes from an adult who was a healthcare worker with PCR-confirmed SARS-CoV-2 infection or an uninfected control (not recorded which). Both conserved end residues are part of each CDR3.

V: TRBV2; length: 16; CDR3: CASRPRTELAKNIQYF
V: TRBV5-1; length: 15; CDR3: CTSSLAGVTGYGYTF
V: TRBV27; length: 12; CDR3: CASSFRQGKQFF
V: TRBV20-1; length: 14; CDR3: CSASGQGALKTQYF
V: TRBV20-1; length: 16; CDR3: CSAREGGEARSTEAFF
V: TRBV7-2; length: 13; CDR3: CASSPGDSNEQFF
V: TRBV11-2; length: 13; CDR3: CASSLDVMDEQFF
V: TRBV29-1; length: 12; CDR3: CSVKGSEEGYTF
V: TRBV20-1; length: 14; CDR3: CSARVRGGWAEAFF
V: TRBV19; length: 20; CDR3: CASSMGAWRLAGENTGELFF
V: TRBV28; length: 15; CDR3: CASSLSAGLAYEQYF
V: TRBV15; length: 13; CDR3: CATRAWTGYEQYF
V: TRBV7-2; length: 12; CDR3: CASSFSAYGYTF
V: TRBV6-1; length: 15; CDR3: CASRVQGGYNSPLHF
V: TRBV13; length: 16; CDR3: CASSRAGLAGLYEQYF
V: TRBV2; length: 15; CDR3: CASKEVSGEGNEQFF
V: TRBV7-9; length: 14; CDR3: CAIQRGTGNTEAFF
V: TRBV10-1; length: 13; CDR3: CASSDTSDNEQFF
V: TRBV19; length: 16; CDR3: CASSPIDRERGSPLHF
V: TRBV12-3/TRBV12-4; length: 16; CDR3: CASSLSGRSGANVLTF
V: TRBV19; length: 16; CDR3: CASTYQRGQGFDEQFF
V: TRBV6-2/TRBV6-3; length: 11; CDR3: CASASGNEQFF
V: TRBV12-3/TRBV12-4; length: 15; CDR3: CASSLGGFSNQPQHF
V: TRBV6-6; length: 14; CDR3: CASSFRDTGGKLFF
V: TRBV6-1; length: 15; CDR3: CASSRQRASPYEQYF
V: TRBV10-1; length: 15; CDR3: CASSDRGGATDTQYF
V: TRBV6-5; length: 15; CDR3: CASSYTGHTYNEQFF
V: TRBV6-5; length: 15; CDR3: CASKVQGADNQPQHF
V: TRBV27; length: 14; CDR3: CASSLKGKNYGYTF
V: TRBV18; length: 15; CDR3: CASSPSGTADSGYTF
V: TRBV6-1; length: 13; CDR3: CASTSQINSPLHF
V: TRBV10-3; length: 12; CDR3: CAIRGQGYGYTF
V: TRBV12-3/TRBV12-4; length: 15; CDR3: CASSLMRGNTGELFF
V: TRBV7-2; length: 12; CDR3: CASRQSTDTQYF
V: TRBV3-1; length: 13; CDR3: CASSHRRVYEQYF
V: TRBV19; length: 15; CDR3: CASSTNTGIGNEQFF
V: TRBV15; length: 15; CDR3: CATSRDGSGRNEQFF
V: TRBV13; length: 13; CDR3: CASSYSGTETQYF
V: TRBV20-1; length: 17; CDR3: CSAAAQGAYVNGYGYTF
V: TRBV12-3/TRBV12-4; length: 16; CDR3: CASSLEGRASTDTQYF
V: TRBV7-2; length: 15; CDR3: CASSPQGQFQETQYF
V: TRBV5-1; length: 13; CDR3: CASSLASGPEQYF
V: TRBV4-2; length: 16; CDR3: CASSQDRGGISYEQYF
V: TRBV7-2; length: 14; CDR3: CASSQRGGLDTQYF
V: TRBV11-2; length: 14; CDR3: CASSPKTIGYEQYF
V: TRBV7-2; length: 17; CDR3: CASSLVGTSGTTDTQYF
V: TRBV6-1; length: 15; CDR3: CASSEPGGSIYEQYF
V: TRBV24-1; length: 18; CDR3: CATSDPLPTGALGDTQYF
V: TRBV3-1; length: 15; CDR3: CASSQDLNPSYEQYF
V: TRBV5-5; length: 14; CDR3: CASSLEESTGELFF
V: TRBV5-1; length: 13; CDR3: CASSWGQDNEQFF
V: TRBV29-1; length: 13; CDR3: CSVEDRASNIQYF
V: TRBV12-3/TRBV12-4; length: 12; CDR3: CASSRGFDGYTF
V: TRBV7-8; length: 12; CDR3: CASSLATGGYTF